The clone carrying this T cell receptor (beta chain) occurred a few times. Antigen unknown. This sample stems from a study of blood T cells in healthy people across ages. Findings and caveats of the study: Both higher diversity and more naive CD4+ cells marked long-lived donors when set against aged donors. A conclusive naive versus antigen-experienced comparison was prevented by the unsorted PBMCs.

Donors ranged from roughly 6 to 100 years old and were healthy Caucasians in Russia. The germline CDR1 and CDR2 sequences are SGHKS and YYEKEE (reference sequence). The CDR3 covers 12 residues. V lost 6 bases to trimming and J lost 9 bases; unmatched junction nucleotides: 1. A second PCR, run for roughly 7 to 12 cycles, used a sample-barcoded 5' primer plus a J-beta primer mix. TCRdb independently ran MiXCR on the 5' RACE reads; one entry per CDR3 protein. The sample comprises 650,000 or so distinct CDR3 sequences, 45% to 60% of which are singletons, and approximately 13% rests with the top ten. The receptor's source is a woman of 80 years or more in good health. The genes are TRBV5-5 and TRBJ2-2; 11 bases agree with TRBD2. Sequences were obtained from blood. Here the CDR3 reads CASTTSGRELFF. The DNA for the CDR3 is TGTGCCAGCACGACTAGCGGGAGGGAGCTGTTTTTT.